This record looks at one T cell receptor beta chain sequence and its context. Original methodology: How many nucleated cells were present was estimated from reference gene primer amplification. The method was immunoSEQ multiplex PCR; TCRdb's version includes in-frame clones alone and lacks a portion of them. The V and J calls and clone size are taken from that table; D and trimming were inferred from the DNA. This table holds some 99,000 clones, just under 90% found once. The CDR3 sequence is 12 residues long. The germline gives CDR1 LNHDA, CDR2 SQIVND (reference sequence). V was pared by 8 bases and J by 1 base, with 8 bases between. The data originate from a study of blood T cell repertoires in COVID-19. Study-level background: COVID-19 samples collected from the United States, Italy and Spain covered acute and convalescent phases. The cDNA or gDNA used as material had been derived from T cells, B-cell-depleted T cells, or PBMCs.

V usage is TRBV19 and J usage is TRBJ1-2; D gene ambiguous. The clonotype was recovered from a human donor in a cohort sampled during active COVID-19. The sequenced sample was peripheral blood. The CDR3 spells CASSRGNYGYTF. CDR3 DNA: TGTGCCAGTTCTCGGGGTAACTATGGCTACACCTTC.